The 27 T cell receptor beta chains presented below share a single source sample, sequenced in a study of T cells after yellow fever vaccination. TCRdb itself ran the 5' RACE reads through MiXCR, one entry per CDR3 protein. Altogether about 73,000 distinct CDR3 sequences are present, 7.7% being singletons, with the ten largest covering around 38%. Here the sequenced sample was CD8+ T cells sorted from PBMCs, taken on the day of the yellow fever booster vaccination. These receptors all come from a man aged 25-45 years who received the YFV17D yellow fever vaccine.

In this sample, this clonotype turned up a few times. The junction differs from germline at one of its ends, possibly a read error. This chain links TRBV29-1 with TRBJ2-5; possibly TRBD1 for D (6 bases). The CDR3 runs 11 residues. The V gene's germline CDR1 is SQVTM and CDR2 ANQGSEA. CDR3 protein: CSVLMTGQVTF. DNA of the CDR3: TGCAGCGTCCTTATGACGGGACAAGTGACCTTC.

This clonotype was found a few times. The rearrangement links TRBV20-1 to TRBJ1-1; 7 bases are shared with TRBD1. There are 14 residues in the CDR3. In germline, CDR1 is DFQATT, CDR2 SNEGSKA (reference sequence). The ends lost 2 bases at V and 1 base at J; junction bases unmatched: 4. The CDR3, as DNA: TGCAGTGCTAGATCCTACAGGGGGAACACTGAAGCTTTCTTT. Translated, it gives CSARSYRGNTEAFF.

This clonotype was observed a few times. The chain is built from TRBV7-6 and TRBJ2-1; TRBD2 might be the D (6 bases). CDR1 is SGHVS and CDR2 is FNYEAQ in the germline V gene. The ends were cut back, 1 base at V and 8 bases at J, with 12 bases in the middle. This CDR3 has 14 residues. The CDR3 DNA reads TGTGCCAGCAGCTTAGGGCAGGGACTCGATGAGCAGTTCTTC. This codes for CASSLGQGLDEQFF.

The V gene is TRBV18, the J gene TRBJ2-7; TRBD2 aligns across 8 bases. With V trimmed by 3 bases and J by 2 bases, 15 bases remained unmatched. The CDR3 covers 18 residues. The germline V gene encodes CDR1 KGHSH and CDR2 LQKENI. CDR3 nucleotide sequence: TGTGCCAGCTCACCCCCCACGGCTAGCGGGCTCCCACCCTACGAGCAGTACTTC. Translated: CASSPPTASGLPPYEQYF.

This chain uses TRBV7-9 with TRBJ2-7, with D perhaps TRBD1 or TRBD2 (5 bases each). Per germline, CDR1 SEHNR and CDR2 FQNEAQ (reference sequence). V lost 1 base and J 2 bases, leaving 9 bases between the germline ends. The CDR3 is 14 amino acids. CDR3 region: CASSLGGDPYEQYF. The CDR3 nucleotides are TGTGCCAGCAGCTTAGGAGGGGACCCCTACGAGCAGTACTTC. Drawing the rest from reference TRBV7-9 and TRBJ2-7, the complete variable domain is DTGVSQNPRHKITKRGQNVTFRCDPISEHNRLYWYRQTLGQGPEFLTYFQNEAQLEKSRLLSDRFSAERPKGSFSTLEIQRTEQGDSAMYLCASSLGGDPYEQYFGPGTRLTVT.

This clonotype occurred many times. The chain uses TRBV5-1 and TRBJ2-1, with 7 bases fitting TRBD2. CDR1 is SGHRS and CDR2 is YFSETQ in the germline V gene. The junction had 7 bases not matched to a gene; V was cut back by 0 bases and J by 7 bases. The CDR3 is 15 residues long. This chain's CDR3 is CASSLEVGGPNEQFF. CDR3 coding DNA: TGCGCCAGCAGCTTGGAGGTGGGAGGGCCGAATGAGCAGTTCTTC. Supplemented by reference TRBV5-1 and TRBJ2-1, the full variable domain reads KAGVTQTPRYLIKTRGQQVTLSCSPISGHRSVSWYQQTPGQGLQFLFEYFSETQRNKGNFPGRFSGRQFSNSRSEMNVSTLELGDSALYLCASSLEVGGPNEQFFGPGTRLTVL.

There are many counts of this clonotype. The V gene is TRBV20-1, the J gene TRBJ2-2; 7 bases fit TRBD1. V gave up 8 bases and J gave up 2 bases; unmatched junction bases: 5. The germline V gene encodes CDR1 DFQATT and CDR2 SNEGSKA (reference sequence). The CDR3 length is 13 residues. The CDR3 region has the DNA TGCAGTACCGGGACAGTAAACACCGGGGAGCTGTTTTTT. It encodes CSTGTVNTGELFF.

DNA of the CDR3: TGTGCCAGCAGTTACTCGATCGACATCCTTGAGCAGCCCCAGCATTTT. Encoded protein: CASSYSIDILEQPQHF. The V gene is TRBV6-5, the J gene TRBJ1-5; D not certain. V lost 0 bases and J 7 bases, leaving 16 bases between the germline ends. Germline V lookup: CDR1 MNHEY, CDR2 SVGAGI. This CDR3 has 16 residues.

This clonotype was picked up many times. V is TRBV7-2 and J is TRBJ2-5; no firm D call. In germline, CDR1 is SGHTA, CDR2 FQGNSA. This CDR3 contains 13 residues. V lost 5 bases to trimming and J lost 3 bases, with 10 bases between them. The CDR3: CASSIVAEETQYF. CDR3 DNA: TGTGCCAGCAGCATAGTAGCCGAAGAGACCCAGTACTTC.

This clonotype was recorded at least ten times. V gene TRBV27 combines with J gene TRBJ2-5; tentatively, D is TRBD1 (6 bases). The CDR3 has 15 residues. Per the germline V gene, CDR1 is MNHEY and CDR2 is SMNVEV (reference sequence). The V end was cut by 6 bases, the J end by 2 bases, with 16 bases between. CDR3 in amino acids: CASRNLTGFQETQYF. The CDR3 DNA reads TGTGCCAGCAGGAACCTAACAGGGTTTCAAGAGACCCAGTACTTC.

This clonotype was seen repeatedly, ten times or more. The chain employs TRBV6-2 or TRBV6-3 and TRBJ2-3; perhaps TRBD2 as D (5 bases). The CDR3 is made up of 13 amino acids. Per germline, CDR1 MNHEY and CDR2 SVGEGT. With 5 bases removed from V and 2 bases from J, the gap between germline ends came to 8 bases. The CDR3 DNA is TGTGCCAGCAGTCTAGCACACACAGATACGCAGTATTTT. It translates to CASSLAHTDTQYF.

The chain is built from TRBV6-2 or TRBV6-3 and TRBJ2-1; 8 bases line up with TRBD1. J was trimmed by 2 bases and V by 5 bases; bases with no gene match: 5. CDR1 is MNHEY and CDR2 is SVGEGT in the germline V gene. The CDR3 loop spans 15 amino acids. The CDR3 sequence: CASSLTGGTYNEQFF. In nucleotides, the CDR3 is TGTGCCAGCAGTCTCACAGGGGGGACCTACAATGAGCAGTTCTTC.

V gene TRBV7-9 combines with J gene TRBJ2-7, with D maybe TRBD2 (5 bases). CDR3 length: 11 amino acids. The germline V gene encodes CDR1 SEHNR and CDR2 FQNEAQ (reference sequence). Trimming stripped 11 bases from V and 2 bases from J, with 10 bases between. The CDR3 spells CAVGVTYEQYF. The CDR3 coding sequence is TGTGCCGTGGGAGTGACCTACGAGCAGTACTTC.

The rearrangement uses TRBV9 and TRBJ2-7; D is possibly TRBD2 (6 bases). V was trimmed by 5 bases and J by 2 bases, leaving 14 bases between them. This CDR3 is 14 amino acids long. Germline loops: CDR1 SGDLS, CDR2 YYNGEE. DNA of the CDR3: TGTGCCAGCAGTACTAGCTCTGGGACCTACGAGCAGTACTTC. Its protein is CASSTSSGTYEQYF.

Worth noting for this clonotype: The junction departs from the called germline gene at one end, perhaps through a read error. The V call is TRBV6-5, the J call TRBJ1-1; 8 positions agree with TRBD1. The germline CDR1 and CDR2 sequences are MNHEY and SVGAGI. The CDR3 is made up of 17 amino acids. The CDR3 here is CASSYSRTGRMKTEAFF. Written as DNA, the CDR3 is TGTGCCAGCAGTTACTCACGGACAGGGAGAATGAAGACTGAAGCTTTCTTT.

This clonotype has more than one count but fewer than ten. This chain connects TRBV11-2 to TRBJ2-7; D may match TRBD1 or TRBD2 (6 bases each). CDR3 length: 14 amino acids. V lost 5 bases to trimming and J lost 6 bases, with 17 bases between them. Germline CDR1 SGHAT, CDR2 FQNNGV. The CDR3 nucleotides are TGTGCCAGCAGCACAAAGGGGGGAGCCTTCGAGCAGTACTTC. Translated, it gives CASSTKGGAFEQYF.

This clonotype has more than one count but fewer than ten. The CDR3 nucleotides are TGTGCCAGCAGCTTGGATTGGGGTTACGAGCAGTACTTC. This gives the protein CASSLDWGYEQYF. The chain recombines TRBV5-6 with TRBJ2-7; D gene unclear. V dropped 0 bases and J dropped 4 bases, with 8 bases sitting between them. Germline lookup yields CDR1 SGHDT and CDR2 YYEEEE. The length of the CDR3 is 13 residues.

The rearrangement joins TRBV15 to TRBJ2-7, with D possibly being TRBD1 (5 bases). The CDR3 spans 14 residues. V was cut by 5 bases and J by 1 base, with 12 bases left in between. Per the germline V gene, CDR1 is LNHNV and CDR2 is YYDKDF (reference sequence). The DNA for the CDR3 is TGTGCCACCAGCGAATGGGCAGGGTCCTACGAGCAGTACTTC. Its translation: CATSEWAGSYEQYF.

This clonotype came up a few times. The chain carries TRBV6-1 and TRBJ2-2; 7 positions match TRBD1. Germline V CDR1 and CDR2: MNHNS, SASEGT. The CDR3 totals 16 residues. After removal of 4 bases from V and 3 bases from J, the junction contained 8 bases not matched to a gene. CDR3 sequence (DNA): TGTGCCAGCAGTGGATTTAAGGGGGCCGACACCGGGGAGCTGTTTTTT. Protein sequence: CASSGFKGADTGELFF.

The CDR3 sequence is CAISVTEPEEYPTYEQYF. The DNA for the CDR3 is TGTGCCATCAGTGTCACGGAACCCGAAGAGTATCCTACCTACGAGCAGTACTTC. The gene calls are TRBV10-3 and TRBJ2-7, with unresolved D. CDR3 length: 18 residues. V was shortened by 4 bases and J by 2 bases, with 24 bases between the two germline ends. In germline, CDR1 is ENHRY, CDR2 SYGVKD.

This clonotype has at least ten counts. The chain has TRBV12-3 or TRBV12-4 and TRBJ2-1; TRBD2 matches at 12 bases. The CDR3 is made up of 14 amino acids. With 7 bases clipped from V and 9 bases from J, the junction kept 7 bases outside the gene matches. In DNA, the CDR3 is TGTGCCAGCAACCCTAGCGGGAGGGCCTTTGAGCAGTTCTTC. Amino acids: CASNPSGRAFEQFF.

This clonotype was counted many times. This chain uses TRBV5-4 with TRBJ2-7, with D maybe TRBD2 (6 bases). The CDR3 spans 15 residues. Trimming took off 3 bases at V and 7 bases at J, with 20 bases between the two ends. Germline values: CDR1 SGHNT, CDR2 YYREEE (reference sequence). The CDR3 DNA sequence: TGTGCCAGCAGCTCACCTGGAGGACTACCTTGGGAGCAGTACTTC. It encodes CASSSPGGLPWEQYF.

This clonotype was recorded a few times. The rearrangement uses TRBV6-5 and TRBJ2-1, with TRBD1 matching 9 bases. The CDR3 totals 14 residues. With 8 bases clipped from V and 4 bases from J, the junction kept 6 bases outside the gene matches. The germline CDR1 and CDR2 sequences are MNHEY and SVGAGI. The chain's CDR3 is CASEPTGGYNEQFF. The DNA for the CDR3 is TGTGCCAGCGAACCGACAGGGGGGTACAATGAGCAGTTCTTC.

This clonotype was picked up many times. Written as DNA, the CDR3 is TGTGCCAGCCTTAGCGGACGTCGCAACAATGAGCAGTTCTTC. It encodes CASLSGRRNNEQFF. The chain has TRBV28 and TRBJ2-1; possible D gene TRBD2, 6 bases. The CDR3 consists of 14 residues. CDR1 MDHEN and CDR2 SYDVKM come from the germline V gene. V was pared by 8 bases and J by 5 bases, with 16 bases between.

The V call is TRBV12-3 or TRBV12-4, the J call TRBJ1-2, with D tentatively TRBD1 (5 bases). The CDR3 has 15 residues. Deletions cut 5 bases from V and 8 bases from J, with 21 bases between. In nucleotides, the CDR3 is TGTGCCAGCAGTCTATCAGTTCGCGGGGGAGGCGGCTACACCTTC. As protein: CASSLSVRGGGGYTF.

This clonotype was seen ten or more times. J is TRBJ2-7 and V is TRBV6-1; no reliable D call. This CDR3 region has 14 residues. Germline V CDR1 and CDR2: MNHNS, SASEGT. The V gene lost 8 bases and the J gene lost 3 bases, with 17 bases spanning the gap. The CDR3 here is CASSSSPANYEQYF. The CDR3 nucleotides are TGTGCCAGCTCGTCCAGTCCCGCCAACTACGAGCAGTACTTC.

This clonotype appeared a few times. The chain is built from TRBV27 and TRBJ2-2, with 15 bases aligning to TRBD2. Germline assignment: CDR1 MNHEY and CDR2 SMNVEV (reference sequence). This CDR3 is built from 19 residues. The V gene end was trimmed by 3 bases and the J gene end by 2 bases; junction bases not matched to a gene: 7. CDR3: CASSFQGLAGGGNTGELFF. CDR3 nucleotides: TGTGCCAGCAGTTTTCAAGGACTAGCGGGAGGGGGCAACACCGGGGAGCTGTTTTTT.